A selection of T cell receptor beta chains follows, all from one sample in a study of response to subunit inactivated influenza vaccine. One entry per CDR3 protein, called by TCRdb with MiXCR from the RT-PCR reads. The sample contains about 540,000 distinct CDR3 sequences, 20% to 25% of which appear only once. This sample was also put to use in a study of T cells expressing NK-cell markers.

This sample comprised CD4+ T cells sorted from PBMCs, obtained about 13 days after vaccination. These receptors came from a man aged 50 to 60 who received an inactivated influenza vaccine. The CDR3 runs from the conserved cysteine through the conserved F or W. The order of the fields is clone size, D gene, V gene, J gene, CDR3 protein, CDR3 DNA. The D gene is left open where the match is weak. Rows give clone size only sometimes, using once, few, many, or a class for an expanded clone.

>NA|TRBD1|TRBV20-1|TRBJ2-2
CSATMGQRNTGELFF
TGCAGTGCTACAATGGGACAGAGGAACACCGGGGAGCTGTTTTTT
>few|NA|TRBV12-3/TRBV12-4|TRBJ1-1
CASSSTAQRAEAFF
TGTGCCAGCAGTTCGACAGCTCAAAGGGCTGAAGCTTTCTTT
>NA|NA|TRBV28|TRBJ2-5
CASSLYRSLQETQYF
TGTGCCAGCAGTTTATACCGGAGCCTACAAGAGACCCAGTACTTC
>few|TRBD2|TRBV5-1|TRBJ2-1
CASSRASGYNEQFF
TGCGCCAGCAGCCGGGCTAGCGGATACAATGAGCAGTTCTTC
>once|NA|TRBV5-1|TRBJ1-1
CASSYGKAVNTEAFF
TGCGCCAGCAGCTACGGTAAGGCGGTGAACACTGAAGCTTTCTTT
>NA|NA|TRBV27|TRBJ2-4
CASATGYIAKNIQYF
TGTGCCAGCGCCACAGGTTACATAGCCAAAAACATTCAGTACTTC
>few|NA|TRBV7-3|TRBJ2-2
CASSPDRRSTGELFF
TGTGCCAGCAGCCCGGACCGCCGTTCCACCGGGGAGCTGTTTTTT
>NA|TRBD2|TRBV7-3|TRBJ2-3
CASSLLAGVTDTQYF
TGTGCCAGCAGCTTACTAGCGGGAGTAACAGATACGCAGTATTTT
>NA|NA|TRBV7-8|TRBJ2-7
CASSLAGPGVEQYF
TGTGCCAGCAGCTTAGCGGGACCGGGGGTCGAGCAGTACTTC
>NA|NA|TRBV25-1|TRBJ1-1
CASSPSPPTEAFF
TGTGCCAGCAGTCCCAGTCCCCCCACTGAAGCTTTCTTT
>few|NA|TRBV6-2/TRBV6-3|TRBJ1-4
CASSRRPGANEKLFF
TGTGCCAGCAGCCGCCGACCGGGAGCTAATGAAAAACTGTTTTTT
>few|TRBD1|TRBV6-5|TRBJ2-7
CASSFGQGGPYEQYF
TGTGCCAGCAGTTTTGGACAGGGTGGTCCATACGAGCAGTACTTC
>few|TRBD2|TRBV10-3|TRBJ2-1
CAISDRGLAGLSSYNEQFF
TGTGCCATCAGTGACCGGGGACTAGCGGGGCTTAGCTCCTACAATGAGCAGTTCTTC
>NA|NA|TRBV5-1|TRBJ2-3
CASSIFTDTQYF
TGCGCCAGCAGCATTTTCACAGATACGCAGTATTTT
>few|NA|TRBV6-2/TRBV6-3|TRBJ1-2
CASTRLADRARGYGYTF
TGTGCCAGCACCCGACTCGCGGACAGAGCCCGGGGGTATGGCTACACCTTC
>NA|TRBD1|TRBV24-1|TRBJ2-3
CATSDRQGGTDTQYF
TGTGCCACCAGTGATAGACAGGGCGGCACAGATACGCAGTATTTT
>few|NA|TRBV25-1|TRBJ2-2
CASRWGSGELFF
TGTGCCAGCCGTTGGGGGTCCGGGGAGCTGTTTTTT
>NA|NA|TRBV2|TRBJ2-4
CASARTNENIQYF
TGTGCCAGCGCTAGGACTAACGAAAACATTCAGTACTTC
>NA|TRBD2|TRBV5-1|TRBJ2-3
CASSPSGSAADTQYF
TGCGCCAGCAGCCCTAGCGGGAGCGCCGCAGATACGCAGTATTTT
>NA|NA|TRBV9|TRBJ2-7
CASSPRTGVDEQYF
TGTGCCAGCAGCCCCCGTACGGGAGTTGACGAGCAGTACTTC
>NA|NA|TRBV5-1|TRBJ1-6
CASSSGAVTGGSPLHF
TGCGCCAGCAGCTCGGGGGCCGTTACGGGAGGTTCACCCCTCCACTTT
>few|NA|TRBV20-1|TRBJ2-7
CSAPGSWERPSYEQYF
TGCAGTGCTCCAGGTTCGTGGGAGCGGCCCTCCTACGAGCAGTACTTC
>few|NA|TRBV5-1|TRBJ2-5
CASSLAQGRTQYF
TGCGCCAGCAGCTTGGCACAAGGAAGGACCCAGTACTTC
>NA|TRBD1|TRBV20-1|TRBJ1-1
CSARRTGRMNTEAFF
TGCAGTGCTAGAAGGACAGGGCGGATGAACACTGAAGCTTTCTTT
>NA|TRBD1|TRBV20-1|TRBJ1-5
CSARGLTGNQPQHF
TGCAGTGCTAGGGGCTTGACAGGGAATCAGCCCCAGCATTTT
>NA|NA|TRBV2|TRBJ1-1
CASRERGIGNTEAFF
TGTGCCAGCAGGGAAAGGGGGATTGGGAACACTGAAGCTTTCTTT
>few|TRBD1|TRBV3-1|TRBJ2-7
CASRSWDRGYEQYF
TGTGCCAGCAGGAGCTGGGACAGGGGCTACGAGCAGTACTTC
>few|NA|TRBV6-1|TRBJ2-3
CASSEVATDTQYF
TGTGCCAGCAGTGAAGTAGCCACAGATACGCAGTATTTT
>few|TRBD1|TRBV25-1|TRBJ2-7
CASSVLSGTGLEEQYF
TGTGCCAGCAGTGTCCTAAGCGGGACAGGGCTAGAAGAGCAGTACTTC
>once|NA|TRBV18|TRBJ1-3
CASSPSPTRSPGNTIYF
TGTGCCAGCTCACCTTCTCCTACCCGCTCGCCTGGAAACACCATATATTTT
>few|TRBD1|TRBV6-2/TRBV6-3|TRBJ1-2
CASTEGARNGYTF
TGTGCCAGCACTGAGGGGGCGCGTAATGGCTACACCTTC
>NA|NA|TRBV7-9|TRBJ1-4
CASSARSGTTNEKLFF
TGTGCCAGCAGCGCCCGGTCTGGTACAACTAATGAAAAACTGTTTTTT
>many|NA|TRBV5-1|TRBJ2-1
CASSLGQEINEQFF
TGCGCCAGCAGCTTGGGTCAGGAGATAAATGAGCAGTTCTTC
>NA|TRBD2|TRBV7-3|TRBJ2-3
CASSLTPAGDLDTQYF
TGTGCCAGCAGCTTAACGCCAGCGGGAGATCTTGATACGCAGTATTTT
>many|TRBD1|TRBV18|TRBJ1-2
CASSPFTRDRGNGYTF
TGTGCCAGCTCACCATTCACCCGGGACAGGGGAAATGGCTACACCTTC
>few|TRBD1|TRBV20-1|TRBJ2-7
CSAPGGTGGNYEQYF
TGCAGTGCTCCCGGGGGGACAGGGGGCAACTACGAGCAGTACTTC
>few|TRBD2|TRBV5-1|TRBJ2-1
CASSLAGTSGSVGEQFF
TGCGCCAGCAGCTTGGCCGGGACTAGCGGGAGTGTCGGCGAGCAGTTCTTC
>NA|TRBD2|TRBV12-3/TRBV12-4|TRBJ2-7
CASSFSARERSSYEQYF
TGTGCCAGCAGTTTTTCGGCGCGGGAGCGGTCCTCCTACGAGCAGTACTTC
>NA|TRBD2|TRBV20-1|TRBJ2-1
CSAELAGGLGQFF
TGCAGTGCTGAACTAGCGGGGGGGCTAGGACAGTTCTTC
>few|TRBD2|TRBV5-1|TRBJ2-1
CASSLAGSGGPSSYNEQFF
TGCGCCAGCAGCTTGGCCGGTAGCGGGGGCCCTAGCTCCTACAATGAGCAGTTCTTC
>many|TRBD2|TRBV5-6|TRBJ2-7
CASSLGLAETYEQYF
TGTGCCAGCAGCTTGGGGCTAGCGGAGACCTACGAGCAGTACTTC
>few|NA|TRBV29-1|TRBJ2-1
CSVGSLLRNEQFF
TGCAGCGTTGGATCCCTTTTGAGGAATGAGCAGTTCTTC
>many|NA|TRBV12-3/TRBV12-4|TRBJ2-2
CASSFWLANTGELFF
TGTGCCAGCAGTTTTTGGCTAGCAAACACCGGGGAGCTGTTTTTT
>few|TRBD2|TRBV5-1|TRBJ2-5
CASSFSSGGAGETQYF
TGCGCCAGCAGCTTCTCAAGCGGGGGGGCCGGAGAGACCCAGTACTTC
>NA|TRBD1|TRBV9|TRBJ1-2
CASSVQGEGSGGYTF
TGTGCCAGCAGCGTTCAGGGGGAGGGTAGTGGTGGCTACACCTTC